The subject of this entry is one T cell receptor (beta chain). These data originate in a study of blood T cell repertoires in COVID-19. Germline V gene data show CDR1 as SGHRS and CDR2 as YFSETQ. Unmatched junction bases numbered 4, after V lost 0 bases and J lost 0 bases. The CDR3 is 18 residues long. Libraries were prepared by immunoSEQ multiplex PCR; TCRdb keeps only in-frame clonotypes and omits some of them. Of approximately 300,000 clones in the sample, around nine tenths are singletons; the top ten hold 2.6%. This sequence joins TRBV5-1 and TRBJ2-1; TRBD2 aligns across 12 bases. Sequencing was performed on PBMCs or T cells enriched from blood (not recorded which). The source of this sequence is a man aged 55 to 70 who had recovered from COVID-19. CDR3 nucleotides: TGCGCCAGCAGCTTGGGACTAGCGGGAGACATCTCCTACAATGAGCAGTTCTTC. This translates into CASSLGLAGDISYNEQFF.